This T cell receptor (beta chain) is from a study of cytomegalovirus exposure and HLA in healthy donors. 13 Jbeta primers and 60 Vbeta primers were used for the PCR. The data were produced by immunoSEQ multiplex PCR, yet TCRdb's version contains in-frame clones alone and is incomplete. The sample contains around 130,000 clones, about 79% of which appear only once. The V and J ends lost 1 base and 8 bases, in that order; junction bases with no gene match: 9. CDR1 is SGHAT and CDR2 is FQNNGV in the germline V gene. CDR3 size: 15 residues. This sequence joins TRBV11-2 and TRBJ2-3, with 7 nucleotides matching TRBD2. The TCR sequence derives from a woman aged 18-29 years in good health and CMV-seropositive. The specimen was PBMCs. In nucleotides, the CDR3 is TGTGCCAGCAGCTTAGTAGGCCTAGCGGTGGGTACGCAGTATTTT. The encoded protein is CASSLVGLAVGTQYF.